These T cell receptor beta chains were read from a single sample in a study of low-dose radiotherapy and immunotherapy resistance in tumors. Using its own MiXCR run on the reads, TCRdb lists one record per CDR3 protein. The table includes under 90,000 distinct CDR3 sequences, around 30% detected once. The sequencing used PBMCs, collected before treatment. The source is a female donor with ovarian cancer. Each CDR3 is given with its conserved first and last residue. A D gene is named only where the DNA matches it firmly. Rows give clone size only sometimes, using once, few, many, or a class for an expanded clone.

d_call	j_call	v_call	clone_size	cdr3_nt	cdr3_aa
-	TRBJ1-5	TRBV19	many	TGTGCCAGTAGTATACCGGGGAAATATCAGCCCCAGCATTTT	CASSIPGKYQPQHF
-	TRBJ2-1	TRBV6-2/TRBV6-3	many	TGTGCCAGCAGTCCGATTGGGCCTTACAATGAGCAGTTCTTC	CASSPIGPYNEQFF
-	TRBJ2-2	TRBV20-1	-	TGCAGTGCTAGCCGGGACCACACCGGGGAGCTGTTTTTT	CSASRDHTGELFF
TRBD1	TRBJ2-1	TRBV9	-	TGTGCCAGCAATCGGGACAGGGGTTGGAATGAGCAGTTCTTC	CASNRDRGWNEQFF
-	TRBJ2-7	TRBV19	many	TGTGCCAGTAGTACAAGCAGGGGTCCTCCCTACGAGCAGTACTTC	CASSTSRGPPYEQYF
-	TRBJ1-5	TRBV5-1	many	TGCGCCAGCAGCTCCGAGACCGCAAATCAGCCCCAGCATTTT	CASSSETANQPQHF
-	TRBJ2-7	TRBV20-1	many	TGCAGTGCTAGAGGGTTGGGCTACTCCTACGAGCAGTACTTC	CSARGLGYSYEQYF
-	TRBJ1-2	TRBV19	-	TGTGCCAGTAGTATCCTCTCGGGCTACACCTTC	CASSILSGYTF
-	TRBJ1-5	TRBV28	-	TGTGCCAGCAGCCTAGGTGGCCGGGACTACAATCAGCCCCAGCATTTT	CASSLGGRDYNQPQHF
-	TRBJ2-1	TRBV11-3	-	TGTGCCAGCAGCTTCCGAAAGGATGAGCAGTTCTTC	CASSFRKDEQFF
-	TRBJ2-6	TRBV12-3/TRBV12-4	once	TGTGCCAGCAGTTTTCGAGGATTTGGGGCCAACGTCCTGACTTTC	CASSFRGFGANVLTF
-	TRBJ2-5	TRBV29-1	many	TGCAGCGTTGCATACGGGGAGACCCAGTACTTC	CSVAYGETQYF
-	TRBJ2-5	TRBV20-1	many	TGCAGCTTTCTGACTCCACAGGGATGGCAAGAGACCCAGTACTTC	CSFLTPQGWQETQYF
-	TRBJ1-2	TRBV28	once	TGTGCCAGCAGTTTGCCTGGGCGGGACTATGGCTACACCTTC	CASSLPGRDYGYTF
-	TRBJ1-6	TRBV7-8	-	TGTGCCAGCAGCTTAGCGGGGGGAGGGACCTATAATTCACCCCTCCACTTT	CASSLAGGGTYNSPLHF
TRBD2	TRBJ2-3	TRBV6-1	many	TGTGCCAGCAGTGGGGGGGGAGCTAGCACAGATACGCAGTATTTT	CASSGGGASTDTQYF
TRBD1	TRBJ2-2	TRBV10-3	few	TGTGCCATCAATCCGGGACAGGGGGCGCGGAACACCGGGGAGCTGTTTTTT	CAINPGQGARNTGELFF
TRBD1	TRBJ1-3	TRBV2	many	TGTGCCAGCAGTGGACAGGGGGGAAACACCATATATTTT	CASSGQGGNTIYF
-	TRBJ2-1	TRBV6-6	many	TGTGCCAGCACCCGGGGACACCAAAATGAGCAGTTCTTC	CASTRGHQNEQFF
TRBD2	TRBJ2-5	TRBV29-1	-	TGCAGCGTTGAGGGACTAGCTGGGACCCAGTACTTC	CSVEGLAGTQYF
TRBD2	TRBJ2-3	TRBV19	many	TGTGCCAGTAGTTCCCTAGCGGGGGGGCCTATAGATACGCAGTATTTT	CASSSLAGGPIDTQYF
-	TRBJ2-5	TRBV2	few	TGTGCCAGCAACAGGGACGCGCCGGAGACCCAGTACTTC	CASNRDAPETQYF
-	TRBJ2-5	TRBV4-2	-	TGTGCCAGCAGCCAAGAGGGCTGGGAGACCCAGTACTTC	CASSQEGWETQYF
-	TRBJ1-2	TRBV19	few	TGTGCCAGTATTGGGCCAGGGGACCTCGATGGCTACACCTTC	CASIGPGDLDGYTF
TRBD1	TRBJ2-7	TRBV20-1	many	TGCAGTGCTAGATTCCGGGACAGGGGGCTTGAGCAGTACTTC	CSARFRDRGLEQYF
-	TRBJ1-5	TRBV28	many	TGTGCCAGCAGTTTAGCCGGGTCTAGCAATCAGCCCCAGCATTTT	CASSLAGSSNQPQHF
TRBD1	TRBJ1-5	TRBV2	many	TGTGCCAGCAGTCGCCGGACAGGGTTTAGCAATCAGCCCCAGCATTTT	CASSRRTGFSNQPQHF
TRBD1	TRBJ2-5	TRBV30	few	TGTGCCTGGACCCGCCCACAGGGGGCCCGGGAGACCCAGTACTTC	CAWTRPQGARETQYF
-	TRBJ2-6	TRBV28	many	TGTGCCAGCGGGAAGACTGGGGCCAACGTCCTGACTTTC	CASGKTGANVLTF
-	TRBJ2-1	TRBV10-3	-	TGTGCCATCAGTGAGTCGGACAATGAGCAGTTCTTC	CAISESDNEQFF
-	TRBJ2-2	TRBV6-2/TRBV6-3	many	TGTGCCAGCAGTTACGTCGGGACGGTGAACACCGGGGAGCTGTTTTTT	CASSYVGTVNTGELFF
-	TRBJ2-5	TRBV6-9	medium-sized	TGTGCCAGCAGTCACGACCGGACTCCGTGTCGCCTTGAGACCCAGTACTTC	CASSHDRTPCRLETQYF
TRBD1	TRBJ2-7	TRBV5-1	-	TGCGCCAGCTCTCATGGCGGACAGGACGAGCAGTACTTC	CASSHGGQDEQYF
TRBD2	TRBJ2-1	TRBV28	few	TGTGCCAGCAGTTTACCCTCTAGCGGGGGCTACTACAATGAGCAGTTCTTC	CASSLPSSGGYYNEQFF
-	TRBJ1-3	TRBV27	many	TGTGCCAGCAGCGCAGGTTATCCTGGAAACACCATATATTTT	CASSAGYPGNTIYF
-	TRBJ2-3	TRBV19	many	TGTGCCAGTAGTATTGGATCCCGGGCCCCGATTACACGAGATACGCAGTATTTT	CASSIGSRAPITRDTQYF
-	TRBJ2-2	TRBV6-1	-	TGTGCCAGCAGTGAGACGGAGTCAGGGGAGCTGTTTTTT	CASSETESGELFF
-	TRBJ2-3	TRBV10-3	many	TGTGCCTCAGGCAACCCAGGGGGGCGCACAGATACGCAGTATTTT	CASGNPGGRTDTQYF
-	TRBJ2-1	TRBV6-2/TRBV6-3	-	TGTGCCAGCAGCCCACTGAAGGGCAGGGGAAATAACAATGAGCAGTTCTTC	CASSPLKGRGNNNEQFF
-	TRBJ2-3	TRBV19	many	TGTGCCAGTAGTTGGCGACGAGATACGCAGTATTTT	CASSWRRDTQYF
TRBD1	TRBJ1-2	TRBV5-1	few	TGCGCCAGCAGCCCCCGGACAGGGAGCTATGGCTACACCTTC	CASSPRTGSYGYTF
TRBD2	TRBJ2-5	TRBV7-9	many	TGTGCCAGCAGCCAGGGACTAGCGGGAGAGACCCAGTACTTC	CASSQGLAGETQYF
TRBD1	TRBJ2-1	TRBV4-1	many	TGCGCCAGCAGCCTCCCCGGGACAGGGAGTTCGAATGAGCAGTTCTTC	CASSLPGTGSSNEQFF
TRBD1	TRBJ2-7	TRBV11-2	once	TGTGCCAGCATTAGGACAGGGGCACACTACGAGCAGTACTTC	CASIRTGAHYEQYF
-	TRBJ1-2	TRBV20-1	once	TGCAGTGCTACGCCTGGGATCTCCTATGGCTACACCTTC	CSATPGISYGYTF
-	TRBJ1-6	TRBV5-6	many	TGTGCCAGCAGCTTGTTCGGGGGTTTAGGTTCACCCCTCCACTTT	CASSLFGGLGSPLHF